This TCR beta chain appears in the sequencing data of a study of human T cells and chemical hapten exposure. Whole-study context: An area of 2 cm by approximately 2.1 cm on upper inner arm skin received 2% DPC for sensitization.

The table lists this clonotype with a count of one. Time point given: patch test 1, 2 weeks after DPC sensitization. As for treatment: therapeutic diphenylcyclopropenone sensitization with weekly scalp DPC. At patch-test visits, sampling came before the patch test. Using its own MiXCR run on the RACE reads, TCRdb lists one record per CDR3 protein. There are some 82,000 distinct CDR3 sequences in the sample; around 10% occur only once, and about 4.2% lies in the top ten. V lost 3 bases and J 4 bases, leaving 13 bases between the germline ends. The CDR3 has 14 residues. Germline CDR1 is MDHEN and CDR2 is SYDVKM.

The TCR sequence derives from a woman aged 50 to 60 with alopecia areata. Some clones in this sample may be carry-over from other donors' samples. This chain connects TRBV28 to TRBJ2-7; D may be TRBD1 (6 bases). This specimen consisted of whole blood, obtained in connection with sensitization to the hapten diphenylcyclopropenone (DPC). CDR3 residues: CASSFPGEQYEQYF. The CDR3 nucleotides read TGTGCCAGCAGTTTTCCAGGGGAACAATACGAGCAGTACTTC.